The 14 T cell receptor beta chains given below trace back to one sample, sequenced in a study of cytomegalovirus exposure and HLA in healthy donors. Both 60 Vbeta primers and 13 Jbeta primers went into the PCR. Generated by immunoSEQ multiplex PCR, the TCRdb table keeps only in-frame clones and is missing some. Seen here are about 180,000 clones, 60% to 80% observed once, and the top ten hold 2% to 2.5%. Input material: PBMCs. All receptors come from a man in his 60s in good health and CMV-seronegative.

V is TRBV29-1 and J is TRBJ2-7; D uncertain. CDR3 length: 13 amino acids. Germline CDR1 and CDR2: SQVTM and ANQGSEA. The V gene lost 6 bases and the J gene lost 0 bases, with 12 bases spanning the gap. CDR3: CSVRVPSSYEQYF. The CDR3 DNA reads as TGCAGCGTCCGGGTCCCGAGCTCCTACGAGCAGTACTTC.

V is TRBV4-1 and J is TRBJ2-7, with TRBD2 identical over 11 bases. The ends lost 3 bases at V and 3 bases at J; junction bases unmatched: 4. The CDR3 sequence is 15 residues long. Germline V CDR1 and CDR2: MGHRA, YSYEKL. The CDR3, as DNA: TGCGCCAGCAGCCACGGGACTAGCGGATACTACGAGCAGTACTTC. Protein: CASSHGTSGYYEQYF.

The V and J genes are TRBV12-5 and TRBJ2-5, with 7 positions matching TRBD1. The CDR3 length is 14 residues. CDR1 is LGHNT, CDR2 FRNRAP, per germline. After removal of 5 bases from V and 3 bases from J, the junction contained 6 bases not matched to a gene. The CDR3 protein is CASGRWGTEETQYF. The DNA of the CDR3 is TGTGCTAGTGGTCGTTGGGGGACAGAAGAGACCCAGTACTTC. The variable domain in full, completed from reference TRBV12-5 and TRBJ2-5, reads DARVTQTPRHKVTEMGQEVTMRCQPILGHNTVFWYRQTMMQGLELLAYFRNRAPLDDSGMPKDRFSAEMPDATLATLKIQPSEPRDSAVYFCASGRWGTEETQYFGPGTRLLVL.

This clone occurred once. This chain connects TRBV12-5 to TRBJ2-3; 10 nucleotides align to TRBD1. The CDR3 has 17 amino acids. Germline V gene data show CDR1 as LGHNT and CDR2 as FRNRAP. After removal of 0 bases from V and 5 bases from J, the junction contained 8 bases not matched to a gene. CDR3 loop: CASGLVSGTGVIDTQYF. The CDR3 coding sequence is TGTGCTAGTGGTTTGGTATCCGGGACAGGGGTGATAGATACGCAGTATTTT.

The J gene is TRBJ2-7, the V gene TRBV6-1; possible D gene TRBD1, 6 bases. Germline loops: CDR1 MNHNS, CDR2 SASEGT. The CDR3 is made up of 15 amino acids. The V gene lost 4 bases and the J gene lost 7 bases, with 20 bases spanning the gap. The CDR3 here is CASSVLRGPTGEQYF. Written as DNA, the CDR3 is TGTGCCAGCAGTGTACTCAGGGGACCGACGGGGGAGCAGTACTTC.

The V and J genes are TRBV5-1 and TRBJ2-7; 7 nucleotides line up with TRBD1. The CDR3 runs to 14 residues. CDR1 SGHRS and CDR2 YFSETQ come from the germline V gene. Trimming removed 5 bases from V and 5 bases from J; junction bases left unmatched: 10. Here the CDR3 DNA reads TGCGCCAGCAGACCTGGGACAGATCAACACGAGCAGTACTTC. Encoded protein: CASRPGTDQHEQYF.

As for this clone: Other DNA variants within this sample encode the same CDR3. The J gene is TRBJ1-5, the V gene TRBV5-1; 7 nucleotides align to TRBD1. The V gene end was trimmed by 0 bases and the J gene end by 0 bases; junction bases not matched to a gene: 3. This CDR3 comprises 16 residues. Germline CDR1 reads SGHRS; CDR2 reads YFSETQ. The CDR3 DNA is TGCGCCAGCAGCTTGGGATCAGGGGGTAGCAATCAGCCCCAGCATTTT. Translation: CASSLGSGGSNQPQHF.

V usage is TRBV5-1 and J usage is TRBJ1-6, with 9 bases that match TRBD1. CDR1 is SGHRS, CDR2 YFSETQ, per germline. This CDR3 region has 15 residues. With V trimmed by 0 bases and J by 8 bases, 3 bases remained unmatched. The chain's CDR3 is CASSLGQGVYSPLHF. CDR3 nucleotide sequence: TGCGCCAGCAGCTTGGGACAGGGGGTGTATTCACCCCTCCACTTT. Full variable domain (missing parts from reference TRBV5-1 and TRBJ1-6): KAGVTQTPRYLIKTRGQQVTLSCSPISGHRSVSWYQQTPGQGLQFLFEYFSETQRNKGNFPGRFSGRQFSNSRSEMNVSTLELGDSALYLCASSLGQGVYSPLHFGNGTRLTVT.

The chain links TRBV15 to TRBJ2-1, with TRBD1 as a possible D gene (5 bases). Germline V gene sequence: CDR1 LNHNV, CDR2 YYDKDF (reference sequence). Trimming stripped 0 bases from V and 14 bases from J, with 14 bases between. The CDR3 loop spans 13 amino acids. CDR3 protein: CATSRDRRGHEFF. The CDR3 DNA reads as TGTGCCACCAGCAGAGATCGTAGGGGTCACGAGTTCTTC. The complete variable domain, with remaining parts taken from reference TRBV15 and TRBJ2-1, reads DAMVIQNPRYQVTQFGKPVTLSCSQTLNHNVMYWYQQKSSQAPKLLFHYYDKDFNNEADTPDNFQSRRPNTSFCFLDIRSPGLGDTAMYLCATSRDRRGHEFFGPGTRLTVL.

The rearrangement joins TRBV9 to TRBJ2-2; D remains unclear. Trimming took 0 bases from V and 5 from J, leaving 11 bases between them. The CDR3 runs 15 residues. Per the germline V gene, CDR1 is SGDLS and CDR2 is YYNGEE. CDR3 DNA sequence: TGTGCCAGCAGCGTAGGACTGTATGAGACCGGGGAGCTGTTTTTT. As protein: CASSVGLYETGELFF.

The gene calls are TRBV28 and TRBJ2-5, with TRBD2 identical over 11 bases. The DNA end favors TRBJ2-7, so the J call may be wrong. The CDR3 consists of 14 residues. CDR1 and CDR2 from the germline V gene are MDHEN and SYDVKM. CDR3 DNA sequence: TGTGCCAGCAGTCCTAGCGGGAGGTTCTACGAGCAGTACTTC. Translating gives CASSPSGRFYEQYF.

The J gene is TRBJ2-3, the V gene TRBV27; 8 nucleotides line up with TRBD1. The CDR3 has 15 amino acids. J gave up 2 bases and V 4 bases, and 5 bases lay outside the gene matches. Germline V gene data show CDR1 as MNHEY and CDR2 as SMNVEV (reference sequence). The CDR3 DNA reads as TGTGCCAGCAGTTGGACAGGGCAATTCACAGATACGCAGTATTTT. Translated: CASSWTGQFTDTQYF.

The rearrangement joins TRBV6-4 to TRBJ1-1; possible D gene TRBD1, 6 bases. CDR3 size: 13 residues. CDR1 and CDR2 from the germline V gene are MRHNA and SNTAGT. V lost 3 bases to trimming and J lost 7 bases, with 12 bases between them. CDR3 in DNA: TGTGCCAGCAGTGATGGACAGAAACTTGAAGCTTTCTTT. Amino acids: CASSDGQKLEAFF.

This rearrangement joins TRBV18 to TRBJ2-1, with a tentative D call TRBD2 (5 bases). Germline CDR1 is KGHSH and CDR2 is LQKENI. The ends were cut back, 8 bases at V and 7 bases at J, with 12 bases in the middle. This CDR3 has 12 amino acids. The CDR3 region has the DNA TGTGCCAGCACCGGGGTGGGGAATGAGCAGTTCTTC. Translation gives CASTGVGNEQFF.